The 5 T cell receptor beta chains reported below all come from one sample, sequenced in a study of blood T cell repertoires in COVID-19 (dated by TCRdb to 2018 to 2021). Preparation of the library involved the immunoSEQ multiplex PCR assay. The immuneACCESS repertoire file appears here via TCRdb, limited to in-frame rearrangements. These files lack a portion of the clones; in checked studies, under half of the deficit traces to unresolved V genes, and the cause of the others is not known. Here the sample has approximately 70,000 clones; over 80% occur a single time. The top ten clones comprise more than 2.5% of the sample. The sample comprised peripheral blood. These receptors were taken from a man aged 80 or over with active or convalescent COVID-19.

V usage is TRBV7-9 and J usage is TRBJ1-1; D remains ambiguous. The CDR3 is made up of 14 amino acids. Trimming stripped 5 bases from V and 6 bases from J, with 16 bases between. Per the germline V gene, CDR1 is SEHNR and CDR2 is FQNEAQ (reference sequence). The CDR3 is CASSLPGMRAEAFF. The CDR3 nucleotides read TGTGCCAGCAGCCTCCCGGGGATGAGGGCTGAAGCTTTCTTT.

The chain has TRBV2 and TRBJ2-5; 8 bases are shared with TRBD2. Trimming cost V 7 bases and J 1 base; bases outside gene matches: 11. The CDR3 runs to 16 residues. Germline V gene lookup returns CDR1 SNHLY and CDR2 FYNNEI. DNA for the CDR3: TGTGCCAGCAAATTGGGATTAGCGGGATCCCAAGAGACCCAGTACTTC. Protein product: CASKLGLAGSQETQYF. Full variable domain (remainder filled in from reference TRBV2 and TRBJ2-5): EPEVTQTPSHQVTQMGQEVILRCVPISNHLYFYWYRQILGQKVEFLVSFYNNEISEKSEIFDDQFSVERPDGSNFTLKIRSTKLEDSAMYFCASKLGLAGSQETQYFGPGTRLLVL.

V usage is TRBV11-2 and J usage is TRBJ1-6; D is unresolved. Trimming took off 3 bases at V and 0 bases at J, with 6 bases between the two ends. Germline V CDR1 and CDR2: SGHAT, FQNNGV. This CDR3 spans 15 amino acids. For the CDR3, the DNA is TGTGCCAGCAGCTTCCCGAGCTCCTATAATTCACCCCTCCACTTT. This encodes CASSFPSSYNSPLHF.

This chain joins TRBV5-4 and TRBJ1-2; D gene ambiguous. The V gene lost 1 base and the J gene lost 3 bases, with 10 bases spanning the gap. The CDR3 contains 14 residues. CDR1 is SGHNT, CDR2 YYREEE, per germline (reference sequence). The CDR3 region is CASSLYPVDYGYTF. DNA of the CDR3: TGTGCCAGCAGCTTGTACCCGGTGGACTATGGCTACACCTTC.

The genes are TRBV27 and TRBJ1-4, with a tentative D call TRBD1 (5 bases). This CDR3 contains 11 residues. V shed 4 bases and J shed 8 bases, with 5 bases lying between them. Per the germline V gene, CDR1 is MNHEY and CDR2 is SMNVEV (reference sequence). The CDR3: CASSWGEKLFF. For the CDR3, the DNA is TGTGCCAGCAGTTGGGGCGAAAAACTGTTTTTT.